These 10 T cell receptor beta chains originate from one sample sequenced in a study of vaccination and CD4 T cells after COVID-19. Stated treatment: approximately 9-day PBMC culture with coronavirus spike peptide pools or control peptides (ViraFEST assay). Sequencing of cultured CD4+ T cell DNA used the Oncomine TCR Beta short-read assay. TCRdb ran MiXCR on the PCR reads and lists one entry per CDR3 protein. The sample lists around 17,000 distinct CDR3 sequences, roughly half occurring once. No antigen has been assigned to these receptors. This material consisted of CD4+ T cells from blood, cultured in vitro, taken before SARS-CoV-2 vaccination. Receptor source: a human donor who had recovered from COVID-19.

The J gene is TRBJ1-2, the V gene TRBV4-1; no clear D gene. CDR3 length equals 16 residues. The V end was cut by 0 bases, the J end by 7 bases, with 18 bases between. CDR1 is MGHRA and CDR2 is YSYEKL in the germline V gene. Here the CDR3 DNA reads TGCGCCAGCAGCCAAGATAGAGGCAGGTCTGAGAGTGGCTACACCTTC. Protein product: CASSQDRGRSESGYTF.

This clonotype was observed once. One end of the junction varies from germline; a read error may be responsible. V gene TRBV6-5 combines with J gene TRBJ2-5, with a weak D call TRBD2 (6 bases). CDR1 MNHEY and CDR2 SVGAGI come from the germline V gene. CDR3 size: 13 residues. The CDR3 coding sequence is TGTGCCAGCAATTACGGGGGAGAGGAGACCCAGTACTTC. Translated, it gives CASNYGGEETQYF.

V and J are TRBV20-1 and TRBJ2-5; 7 bases are shared with TRBD1. The CDR3 is 14 amino acids. The germline V gene has CDR1 DFQATT and CDR2 SNEGSKA (reference sequence). In nucleotides, the CDR3 is TGCAGCGGCACCCGGGACAGAGAACAAGAGACCCAGTACTTC. This gives the protein CSGTRDREQETQYF.

This clonotype came up once. The gene calls are TRBV7-8 and TRBJ2-3; D may be TRBD1 or TRBD2 (5 bases each). Per the germline V gene, CDR1 is SGHVS and CDR2 is FQNEAQ. V was shortened by 7 bases and J by 5 bases, with 16 bases between the two germline ends. The CDR3 loop spans 14 amino acids. DNA for the CDR3: TGTGCCAGCAACAGCTTGGTGGGGGAAGATACGCAGTATTTT. Protein product: CASNSLVGEDTQYF.

This chain joins TRBV6-1 and TRBJ2-7; TRBD1 aligns across 12 bases. V was clipped by 8 bases and J by 5 bases; unmatched bases: 7. The germline V gene has CDR1 MNHNS and CDR2 SASEGT. CDR3 size: 14 residues. The CDR3 region has the DNA TGTGCCAGCGAGGGGACAGGGGGCATCGACGAGCAGTACTTC. It codes for CASEGTGGIDEQYF.

The genes are TRBV11-3 and TRBJ2-1, with 10 bases matching TRBD2. V gave up 3 bases and J gave up 7 bases; unmatched junction bases: 12. Germline-derived CDR1 and CDR2 are SGHNT and YENEEA. There are 17 residues in the CDR3. CDR3 sequence (DNA): TGTGCCAGCAGCTTCAGGACTAGCGGTCTGCGGCGGAATGAGCAGTTCTTC. Amino acids: CASSFRTSGLRRNEQFF.

The chain combines TRBV4-2 with TRBJ2-1; no clear D gene. The germline gives CDR1 LGHNA, CDR2 YNFKEQ. Trimming pared 4 bases from V and 8 bases from J, leaving 12 bases between. This CDR3 contains 13 residues. CDR3 nucleotide sequence: TGTGCCAGCAGCCGATCTCCCCGGGATGAGCAGTTCTTC. Protein sequence: CASSRSPRDEQFF.

The chain couples TRBV7-9 to TRBJ2-1; weak D call: TRBD2 (6 bases). Trimming removed 2 bases from V and 1 base from J, with 15 bases in between. The germline V gene has CDR1 SEHNR and CDR2 FQNEAQ (reference sequence). The CDR3 has 17 amino acids. CDR3 sequence: CASSLYAGSGSYNEQFF. The CDR3 nucleotides are TGTGCCAGCAGCTTATATGCCGGGAGTGGTTCCTACAATGAGCAGTTCTTC.

The chain uses TRBV19 and TRBJ1-2; D is undetermined. Germline V lookup: CDR1 LNHDA, CDR2 SQIVND (reference sequence). The CDR3 has 17 residues. The V gene lost 3 bases and the J gene lost 6 bases, with 23 bases spanning the gap. The CDR3 DNA reads as TGTGCCAGTAGTATTAGTTCGCGATTCCGGGGTACCAATGGCTACACCTTC. As protein: CASSISSRFRGTNGYTF.

The chain couples TRBV6-7 to TRBJ1-6, with D maybe TRBD1 (5 bases). TRBV6-7 is annotated as an ORF whose role is uncertain. This CDR3 comprises 14 residues. Trimming left V 0 bases short and J 11 bases short, with 11 bases between. The CDR3 DNA reads TGTGCCAGCAGTTACTCCAAACCGGGGGCACCCCTCCACTTT. This gives the protein CASSYSKPGAPLHF.